This TCR beta chain was identified in a study of T-cell memory formation after mild COVID-19. For the study at large: TCR clusters mostly belonged to single donors.

Looked up from germline, CDR1 is SEHNR and CDR2 is FQNEAQ (reference sequence). CDR3 size: 12 residues. Trimming shortened V by 6 bases and J by 8 bases, and 8 bases separated the two germline ends. Study-wide points: From day 15 to 85, contracting clones were balanced between CD4 and CD8, whereas later expanders leaned toward CD4+. Second-wave clones with a day 37 peak had unconfirmed SARS-CoV-2 specificity. Some clones that responded were present in memory (sampled pre-infection), which suggests cross-reactive memory joined.

This clonotype was seen a handful of times. Antigen: not known. Each CDR3 protein is one row after TCRdb ran MiXCR on the 5' RACE reads. Of roughly 510,000 distinct CDR3 sequences listed, around 15% are singletons. This sequence originates from an adult woman who had mild COVID-19 (a few samples of this study predate the infection). Cell type and time point are not known. The J gene is TRBJ1-6, the V gene TRBV7-9, with D unclear. Specimen: PBMCs or a T cell subset sorted from them (not recorded which). CDR3 amino acids: CASSWEDSPLHF. The DNA of the CDR3 is TGTGCCAGCAGTTGGGAAGATTCACCCCTCCACTTT.